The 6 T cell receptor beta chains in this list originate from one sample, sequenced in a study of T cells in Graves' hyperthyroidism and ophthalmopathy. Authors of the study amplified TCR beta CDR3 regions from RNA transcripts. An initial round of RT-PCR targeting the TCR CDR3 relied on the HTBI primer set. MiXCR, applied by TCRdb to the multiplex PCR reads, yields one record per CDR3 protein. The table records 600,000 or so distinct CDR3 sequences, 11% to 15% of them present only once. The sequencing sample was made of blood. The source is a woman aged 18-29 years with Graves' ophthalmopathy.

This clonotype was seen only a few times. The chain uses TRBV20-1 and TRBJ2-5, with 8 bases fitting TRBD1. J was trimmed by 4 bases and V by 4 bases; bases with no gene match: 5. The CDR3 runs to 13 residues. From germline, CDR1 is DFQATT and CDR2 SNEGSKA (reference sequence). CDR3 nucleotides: TGCAGTGCTACGGGACAGGTCGGAGAGACCCAGTACTTC. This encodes CSATGQVGETQYF.

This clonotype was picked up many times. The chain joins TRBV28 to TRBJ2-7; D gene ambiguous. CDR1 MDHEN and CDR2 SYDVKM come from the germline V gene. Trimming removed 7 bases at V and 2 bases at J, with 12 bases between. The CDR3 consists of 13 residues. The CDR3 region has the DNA TGTGCCAGCACCCGGGCAGCCACCTACGAGCAGTACTTC. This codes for CASTRAATYEQYF.

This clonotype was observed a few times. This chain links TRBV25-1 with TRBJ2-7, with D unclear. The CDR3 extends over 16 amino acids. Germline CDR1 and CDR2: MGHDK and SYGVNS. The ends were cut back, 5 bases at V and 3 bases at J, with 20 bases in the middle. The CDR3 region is CASSKEEASLLYEQYF. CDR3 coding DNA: TGTGCCAGCAGTAAAGAAGAGGCCTCTCTCCTCTACGAGCAGTACTTC.

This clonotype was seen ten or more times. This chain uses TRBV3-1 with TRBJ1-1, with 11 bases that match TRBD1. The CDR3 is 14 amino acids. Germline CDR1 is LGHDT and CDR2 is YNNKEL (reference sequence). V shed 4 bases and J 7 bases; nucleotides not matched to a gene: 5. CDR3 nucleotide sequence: TGTGCCAGCAGCCCCGGGACAGGGGGGATTGAAGCTTTCTTT. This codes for CASSPGTGGIEAFF.

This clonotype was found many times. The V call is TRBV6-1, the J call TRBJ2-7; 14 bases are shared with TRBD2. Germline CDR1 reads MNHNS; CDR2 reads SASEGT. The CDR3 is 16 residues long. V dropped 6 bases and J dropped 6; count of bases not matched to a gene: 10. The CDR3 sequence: CASRQHPGLAGVEQYF. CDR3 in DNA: TGTGCCAGCAGACAACATCCGGGACTAGCGGGAGTCGAGCAGTACTTC.

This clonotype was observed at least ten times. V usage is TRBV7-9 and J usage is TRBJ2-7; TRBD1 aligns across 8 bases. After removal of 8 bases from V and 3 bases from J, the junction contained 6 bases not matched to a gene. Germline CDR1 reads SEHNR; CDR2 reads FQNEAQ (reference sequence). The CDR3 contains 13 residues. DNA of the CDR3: TGTGCCAGCGTGGACAGGGATGGCTACGAGCAGTACTTC. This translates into CASVDRDGYEQYF. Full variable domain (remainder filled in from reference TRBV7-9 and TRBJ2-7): DTGVSQNPRHKITKRGQNVTFRCDPISEHNRLYWYRQTLGQGPEFLTYFQNEAQLEKSRLLSDRFSAERPKGSFSTLEIQRTEQGDSAMYLCASVDRDGYEQYFGPGTRLTVT.